This entry describes one T cell receptor (beta chain). Diagnoses rested on clinical symptoms, serum thyroxine and TRAb, thyroid ultrasound and orbital computed tomography. The data derive from a study of T cells in Graves' hyperthyroidism and ophthalmopathy. What was amplified from RNA transcripts were TCR beta CDR3 regions. A set of HTBI primers served as the primers for a first-round RT-PCR of the TCR CDR3. A single record per CDR3 protein comes from TCRdb applying MiXCR to the multiplex PCR reads. The sample consists of hundreds of thousands of distinct CDR3 sequences, more than 45% of them appearing once. Germline V CDR1 and CDR2: SGDLS, YYNGEE. The ends lost 0 bases at V and 10 bases at J; junction bases unmatched: 10. The CDR3 has 16 residues.

The chain carries TRBV9 and TRBJ1-6, with 7 bases lining up with TRBD1. The sequence derives from a woman younger than 35 with Graves' hyperthyroidism. The sample comprised peripheral blood or thyroid tissue (not recorded which). In nucleotides, the CDR3 is TGTGCCAGCAGCGTAGATGCGACAGGGTTAAACTCACCCCTCCACTTT. Translated: CASSVDATGLNSPLHF.